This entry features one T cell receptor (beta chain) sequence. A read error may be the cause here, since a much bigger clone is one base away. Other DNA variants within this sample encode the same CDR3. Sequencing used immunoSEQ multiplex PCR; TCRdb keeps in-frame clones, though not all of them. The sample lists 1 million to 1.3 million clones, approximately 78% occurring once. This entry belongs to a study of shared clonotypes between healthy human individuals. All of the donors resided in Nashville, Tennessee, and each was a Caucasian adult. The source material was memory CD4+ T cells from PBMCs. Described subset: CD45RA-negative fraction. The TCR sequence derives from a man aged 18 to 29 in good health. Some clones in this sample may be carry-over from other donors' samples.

CDR3 residues: CASSWGETQYF. As DNA, the CDR3 is TGTGCCAGCAGTTGGGGGGAGACCCAGTACTTC. The genes are TRBV27 and TRBJ2-5; D is perhaps TRBD1 or TRBD2 (5 bases each). Per germline, CDR1 MNHEY and CDR2 SMNVEV (reference sequence). The ends were cut back, 4 bases at V and 5 bases at J, with 5 bases in the middle. This CDR3 has 11 amino acids.